A single TCR beta chain is shown here with its context. Its antigen is not identified. Germline V gene data show CDR1 as SGHRS and CDR2 as YFSETQ. V gave up 0 bases and J gave up 0 bases; unmatched junction bases: 4. The CDR3 is 16 residues long. The data belong to a study of early stage breast cancer tumors. Whole-study findings and limits: Compared with adjacent normal breast, tumors showed about 2.4-fold denser, more clonal T cells.

The data were produced by immunoSEQ multiplex PCR, yet TCRdb's version contains in-frame clones alone and is incomplete. The data hold about 30,000 clones, with around 67% observed a single time. The chain uses TRBV5-1 and TRBJ2-3; TRBD1 agrees at 7 bases. This TCR came from a person in their thirties with breast cancer. Sequencing used breast tumor tissue. CDR3 sequence: CASSLDGTASTDTQYF. CDR3 coding DNA: TGCGCCAGCAGCTTGGATGGGACAGCTAGCACAGATACGCAGTATTTT.